This T cell receptor beta chain was captured in a study of blood T cells in healthy people across ages. Per germline, CDR1 SGHRS and CDR2 YFSETQ. V lost 4 bases and J lost 2, with 24 bases in between. The CDR3 contains 18 residues. For the second PCR, which ran for 7 to 11 cycles, a sample-barcoded 5' primer and a J-beta primer mix were used. In TCRdb, the 5' RACE reads were re-called with MiXCR into one record per CDR3 protein. This sample yields about 570,000 distinct CDR3 sequences, of which 27% are seen a single time; over 3.5% belongs to the top ten. This clonotype has at least ten counts. These data also formed part of another study, on T cells of mothers and their children.

The V call is TRBV5-1, the J call TRBJ2-5; possibly TRBD1 for D (6 bases). Sequenced input: blood. This TCR derives from a boy aged 2 to 10 in good health. The CDR3 is CASSLSLTGYGIQETQYF. The CDR3 coding sequence is TGCGCCAGCAGCCTCTCGCTAACAGGGTATGGAATACAAGAGACCCAGTACTTC.